This T cell receptor beta chain came from a study of Ad26.COV2.S vaccination and SARS-CoV-2 variants. Treatment here: some 20 received Ad26.COV2.S at low or high dose, single or two shots; about 5 received placebo; per-sample allocation not given. Vaccine and placebo recipients were sampled on day 63 after the first injection. Expression of Wuhan-strain SARS-CoV-2 spike came from the Ad26 vector that formed the vaccine. The data were produced by immunoSEQ multiplex PCR, yet TCRdb's version contains in-frame clones alone and is incomplete. The data contain around 340,000 clones, roughly 89% of them seen just once; the ten biggest clones take up roughly 5%. Germline lookup yields CDR1 SGHDN and CDR2 FVKESK. Trimming took 2 bases from V and 5 from J; bases not matched to a gene: 7. CDR3 size: 15 residues.

The V gene is TRBV14, the J gene TRBJ2-7, with 9 bases that match TRBD2. The origin of this receptor is a person between 18 and 59 years old who received the Ad26.COV2.S COVID-19 vaccine or a placebo. The sample here was peripheral blood, taken in a trial of Ad26.COV2.S vaccine versus placebo. This CDR3 reads CASSQRTSEDHEQYF. CDR3 bases: TGTGCCAGCAGCCAAAGGACTAGCGAAGATCACGAGCAGTACTTC.